Listed below are T cell receptor beta chains from one sample, sequenced in a study of cytomegalovirus exposure and HLA in healthy donors. Generated by immunoSEQ multiplex PCR, the TCRdb table keeps only in-frame clones and is missing some. The sample lists around 150,000 clones; over 75% were seen once. The source material was PBMCs. These receptors were taken from a man between 50 and 59 years old in good health and CMV-seropositive. Each CDR3 is given with its conserved first and last residue. D genes are given only for firm matches. Part of the rows lack a size; the others show once, few, many or a class for expanded clones.

clone size,V gene,D gene,J gene,CDR3 protein,CDR3 DNA
-,TRBV6-6,TRBD2,TRBJ2-2,CASMRLAGNTGELFF,TGTGCCAGCATGAGGCTAGCGGGGAACACCGGGGAGCTGTTTTTT
-,TRBV15,-,TRBJ2-7,CATSRDSPVTGVYEQYF,TGTGCCACCAGCAGAGATAGCCCCGTGACAGGAGTCTACGAGCAGTACTTC
-,TRBV4-1,-,TRBJ2-2,CASSQVGDGELFF,TGCGCCAGCAGCCAAGTCGGGGACGGGGAGCTGTTTTTT
-,TRBV27,-,TRBJ2-3,CATKRGVPFEDTQYF,TGTGCCACCAAGAGAGGAGTCCCATTCGAGGATACGCAGTATTTT
-,TRBV28,-,TRBJ1-2,CASNAANYGYTF,TGTGCCAGCAATGCGGCTAACTATGGCTACACCTTC
-,TRBV6-1,-,TRBJ1-2,CASSEGRDYGYTF,TGTGCCAGCAGTGAAGGACGGGACTATGGCTACACCTTC
-,TRBV7-2,-,TRBJ2-1,CASSLYSSSYNEQFF,TGTGCCAGCAGCCTATACAGTAGCTCCTACAATGAGCAGTTCTTC
few,TRBV7-2,TRBD1,TRBJ1-4,CASSMGDRAFEKLFF,TGTGCCAGCAGCATGGGAGACAGGGCGTTTGAAAAACTGTTTTTT
-,TRBV5-1,-,TRBJ1-2,CASSSGHYEGYTF,TGCGCCAGCAGCTCGGGACACTACGAAGGCTACACCTTC
-,TRBV5-4,-,TRBJ1-2,CASSYYDRQAYGYTF,TGTGCCAGCAGCTACTACGACAGGCAAGCTTATGGCTACACCTTC
-,TRBV7-2,TRBD1,TRBJ1-1,CASSPDRGRLNTEAFF,TGTGCCAGCAGCCCGGACAGGGGGCGGCTGAACACTGAAGCTTTCTTT
few,TRBV7-9,-,TRBJ1-4,CASSFRTADEKLFF,TGTGCCAGCAGCTTCAGGACAGCTGATGAAAAACTGTTTTTT
-,TRBV7-9,-,TRBJ2-1,CASGVTMGEQFF,TGTGCCAGCGGTGTGACTATGGGTGAGCAGTTCTTC
-,TRBV4-2,-,TRBJ1-6,CASSQELRSSYNSPLHF,TGTGCCAGCAGCCAAGAGCTAAGGAGCTCCTATAATTCACCCCTCCACTTT
-,TRBV28,TRBD1,TRBJ1-5,CASSAGTGGIGQPQHF,TGTGCCAGCAGTGCTGGGACAGGGGGGATAGGTCAGCCCCAGCATTTT
-,TRBV4-1,-,TRBJ1-3,CASSLGEGWADTIYF,TGCGCCAGCAGCCTCGGGGAGGGATGGGCTGACACCATATATTTT
few,TRBV28,-,TRBJ1-2,CASSFPLSNYGYTF,TGTGCCAGCAGTTTCCCCCTTTCTAACTATGGCTACACCTTC
-,TRBV7-9,TRBD2,TRBJ2-5,CASSLATSGGWRTQYF,TGTGCCAGCAGCTTAGCAACTAGCGGGGGTTGGAGGACCCAGTACTTC
-,TRBV27,TRBD1,TRBJ1-2,CASSGIRDREAYGYTF,TGTGCCAGCAGCGGGATCCGGGACAGGGAGGCCTATGGCTACACCTTC
-,TRBV28,TRBD1,TRBJ1-1,CASSIGGTVNTEAFF,TGTGCCAGCAGTATAGGGGGGACAGTGAACACTGAAGCTTTCTTT
-,TRBV5-5,-,TRBJ1-6,CASSFRDTLYNSPLHF,TGTGCCAGCAGTTTCCGGGACACACTCTATAATTCACCCCTCCACTTT
-,TRBV6-5,-,TRBJ1-6,CASSRTGFRSPLHF,TGTGCCAGCAGTCGTACAGGGTTTCGATCACCCCTCCACTTT
-,TRBV7-9,TRBD1,TRBJ1-5,CSSSLGTEPQPQHF,TGTTCCAGCAGCCTAGGGACAGAGCCCCAGCCCCAGCATTTT